This T cell receptor (beta chain) was identified in a study of immune evolution from preneoplasia to lung adenocarcinoma (dated by TCRdb to the early 2020s). Background for the entire study: HLA loss of heterozygosity was observed in roughly 6.6%, 14% and 36% of AIS, MIA and ADC lesions, respectively, and was not observed in any AAH lesions. The study profiled immune contexture across lung adenocarcinoma precursors and invasive adenocarcinoma using immune gene expression, TCR sequencing and multiplex immunofluorescence. Whole exome sequencing and methylation data from the same cohort of nodules were integrated with the immune data. According to the study, around 100 samples were used for TCR sequencing. The sample size was set by how many specimens were available, not by a prior power calculation. The overall cohort was made up of nearly 55 patients with pulmonary nodules who had surgical resection. Resected precursor lesions (AAH, AIS, MIA) and invasive adenocarcinomas were each compared against paired morphologically normal lung tissue. POLYSOLVER was used to infer class I HLA alleles from exome data, and LOHHLA was used to detect allele-specific HLA loss. TCR sequencing data were obtained from 51 patients.

Broader findings and caveats from the paper: Top T cell clone frequencies were highest in normal lung and appeared to decrease progressively from AAH through AIS, MIA and invasive adenocarcinoma. Because all patients came from Japan and China, whether the findings apply to Western populations was uncertain. The findings were based on association rather than direct causation, and larger cohorts with long-term follow-up and longitudinal biopsies were deemed needed. The highest clonality was observed in normal lung, whereas higher T cell density and diversity but lower clonality appeared to be present in later-stage lesions. KRAS-mutant nodules showed the highest T cell clonality compared with EGFR-mutant or double wild-type lesions.

Patients underwent resection in Japan or China between about 2014 and 2017. The histologic diagnosis of each case was independently confirmed on H&E slides by two lung cancer pathologists. For nucleic acid extraction, premalignant or tumor cells were enriched by macro-dissection following pathologic assessment. FFPE tissue was used for DNA isolation with the AllPrep DNA/RNA FFPE Kit. The immunoSEQ hsTCRbeta Kit was used to sequence TCR beta CDR3 regions from DNA. Concerning the study's data processing: TCR sequencing data were analysed with the ImmunoSEQ Analyzer. T cell clonality was defined as 1 minus Pielou's evenness, as computed on productive rearrangements. T cell diversity was measured with the inverse Simpson index on productive templates. T cell density was defined as TCR beta template counts normalized to usable DNA, with usable DNA estimated by amplification and sequencing of housekeeping genes. Two-sided Kruskal-Wallis tests were used to compare TCR metrics across histologic stages. TCRdb limited this immuneACCESS table to in-frame rearrangements with V and J called. A share of clones is missing; checked studies link under half to unresolved V genes, and the rest is unexplained. The D gene and trimming were derived from the DNA, and the V and J assignments and clone size from that table. For this sample the table gives approximately 4,400 clones, of which more than 70% were detected only once. The ten largest clones add up to 2% to 3% of the sample.

A note on this clone: Its binding antigen is unknown. There are no base qualities to consult, and no much larger clone falls within one base.

V ends up 4 bases short and J 2 bases short, with an unmatched junction base count of 2. The CDR3 starts with the cysteine, ends with the phenylalanine, and has 14 residues. CDR3 DNA is the only sequence kept; it has 42 bases, read in frame from the first base. CDR1 MGHRA and CDR2 YSYEKL are derived from the germline V gene. Here the chain combines TRBV4-1 and TRBJ1-3; a stretch of 7 junction bases matches TRBD1. The clonotype was recovered from a person in their sixties or seventies with lung adenocarcinoma. Source material: FFPE lung adenocarcinoma in situ tissue. According to the study, the label for this sample's cell subset or site signals: preinvasive adenocarcinoma in situ (AIS). The DNA reads as follows: TGCGCCAGCAGCCCCGACAGGGCTGGAAACACCATATATTTT. Its amino acids are CASSPDRAGNTIYF.